This T cell receptor (beta chain) was documented in a study of naive and memory T cell subsets. Overall study results and limits: Possibly reflecting memory cells re-expressing CD45RA, a few larger clonotypes occurred in naive repertoires, especially CD8.

In regard to this clonotype: What it binds is unknown.

An equimolar mix of two oligonucleotides served as the beta constant-region primer for TRBC1 and TRBC2. Ligated cDNA was amplified by four rounds of PCR with nested alpha and beta constant-region primers and SP2. MiXCR, run by TCRdb on the UMI-ligation and nested PCR reads, gives a single entry per CDR3 protein. The repertoire holds 120,000 to 150,000 distinct CDR3 sequences, roughly 23% seen once, with 0.095% to 0.12% in the top ten. CDR1 is SGHVS, CDR2 FNYEAQ, per germline. Trimming removed 1 base at V and 6 bases at J, with 14 bases between. The CDR3 extends over 15 amino acids. This TCR came from a human donor in good health. The chain has TRBV7-6 and TRBJ2-3; D is tentatively TRBD1 or TRBD2 (5 bases each). Material: naive CD4+ T cells from blood. The CDR3 sequence is CASSLGGATADTQYF. In nucleotides, the CDR3 is TGTGCCAGCAGCTTAGGAGGGGCGACAGCTGATACGCAGTATTTT.